Listed below are T cell receptor beta chains from one sample, sequenced in a study of blood T cell repertoires in COVID-19. Repertoires were generated with immunoSEQ multiplex PCR, while TCRdb's copy carries only in-frame clones and drops some. The sample records 160,000 or so clones, around 82% being singletons. Source material: peripheral blood. The receptors stem from a man aged 55 to 70 with active or convalescent COVID-19. Both conserved end residues are trimmed from each CDR3. D genes are given only for firm matches. Some rows mark clone size as missing; the rest say once, few, many or name a class of expanded clone.

j_gene: TRBJ2-1
v_gene: TRBV6-2/TRBV6-3
abundance: -
d_gene: TRBD1
CDR3aa: ASSWARDRVLVNEQF

j_gene: TRBJ2-1
v_gene: TRBV3-1/TRBV3-2
abundance: few
d_gene: -
CDR3aa: ASSQDGEQSSYNEQF

j_gene: TRBJ1-4
v_gene: TRBV7-3
abundance: once
d_gene: TRBD1
CDR3aa: ASRADRVSNEKLF

j_gene: TRBJ1-1
v_gene: TRBV10-3
abundance: -
d_gene: TRBD1
CDR3aa: AIRDRANTEAF

j_gene: TRBJ1-6
v_gene: TRBV27
abundance: -
d_gene: TRBD1
CDR3aa: ASSLLGQGYNSPLH

j_gene: TRBJ2-7
v_gene: TRBV18
abundance: -
d_gene: TRBD2
CDR3aa: ASSPGTSGRGEQY

j_gene: TRBJ2-3
v_gene: TRBV9
abundance: -
d_gene: TRBD2
CDR3aa: ASSVSSGRTDTQY

j_gene: TRBJ2-1
v_gene: TRBV6-1
abundance: few
d_gene: TRBD1
CDR3aa: ASSEDRAYNEQF

j_gene: TRBJ1-2
v_gene: TRBV2
abundance: -
d_gene: -
CDR3aa: ARQGLANYGYT

j_gene: TRBJ1-4
v_gene: TRBV19
abundance: -
d_gene: -
CDR3aa: ASSIGQGREKLF

j_gene: TRBJ1-4
v_gene: TRBV5-1
abundance: medium-sized
d_gene: -
CDR3aa: ASSLRGQPEKLF

j_gene: TRBJ1-1
v_gene: TRBV7-9
abundance: -
d_gene: -
CDR3aa: ASSLGGAKTEAF

j_gene: TRBJ1-4
v_gene: TRBV25-1
abundance: -
d_gene: TRBD1
CDR3aa: ASSAQGADHEKLF

j_gene: TRBJ2-5
v_gene: TRBV5-4
abundance: -
d_gene: -
CDR3aa: ASSLYSGGAPETQY

j_gene: TRBJ1-1
v_gene: TRBV27
abundance: -
d_gene: -
CDR3aa: ASSFGGGTEAF

j_gene: TRBJ2-6
v_gene: TRBV19
abundance: once
d_gene: TRBD2
CDR3aa: ASSPLAGGSGANVLT

j_gene: TRBJ1-3
v_gene: TRBV5-1
abundance: -
d_gene: -
CDR3aa: ASSLGSGIGNTIY

j_gene: TRBJ2-2
v_gene: TRBV5-5
abundance: -
d_gene: TRBD1
CDR3aa: ASSFGQASNTGELF

j_gene: TRBJ2-2
v_gene: TRBV11-2
abundance: -
d_gene: TRBD2
CDR3aa: ASSYSGRGTGELF

j_gene: TRBJ1-6
v_gene: TRBV5-4
abundance: -
d_gene: -
CDR3aa: ASSSWTDLSPLH

j_gene: TRBJ1-2
v_gene: TRBV15
abundance: -
d_gene: -
CDR3aa: ATSRGLVRGFDGYT

j_gene: TRBJ1-1
v_gene: TRBV5-1
abundance: -
d_gene: TRBD1
CDR3aa: ASRAPGGGETEAF

j_gene: TRBJ1-4
v_gene: TRBV5-3
abundance: few
d_gene: -
CDR3aa: ARSLAGINEKLF

j_gene: TRBJ2-7
v_gene: TRBV5-1
abundance: once
d_gene: -
CDR3aa: ASSSQGYEQY

j_gene: TRBJ2-5
v_gene: TRBV25-1
abundance: -
d_gene: TRBD1
CDR3aa: ASSALDRNQETQY

j_gene: TRBJ2-3
v_gene: TRBV29-1
abundance: -
d_gene: -
CDR3aa: SVAQYSTDTQY

j_gene: TRBJ2-7
v_gene: TRBV29-1
abundance: -
d_gene: TRBD1
CDR3aa: SVEAQADRGYEQY

j_gene: TRBJ2-7
v_gene: TRBV5-1
abundance: few
d_gene: TRBD2
CDR3aa: ASSLGGLAAYEQY

j_gene: TRBJ1-1
v_gene: TRBV5-1
abundance: -
d_gene: -
CDR3aa: ASSLLGRGFDTEAF

j_gene: TRBJ2-7
v_gene: TRBV18
abundance: -
d_gene: -
CDR3aa: ASSPPGPGATYEQY

j_gene: TRBJ2-5
v_gene: TRBV6-1
abundance: -
d_gene: TRBD2
CDR3aa: ASSAREWASGTETQY

j_gene: TRBJ1-1
v_gene: TRBV5-1
abundance: few
d_gene: TRBD1
CDR3aa: ASSLGDRAGTEAF

j_gene: TRBJ1-3
v_gene: TRBV5-4
abundance: -
d_gene: -
CDR3aa: ASSLRQGSGNTIY

j_gene: TRBJ2-2
v_gene: TRBV6-5
abundance: -
d_gene: TRBD2
CDR3aa: ASSPSGSTGELF

j_gene: TRBJ1-2
v_gene: TRBV28
abundance: -
d_gene: -
CDR3aa: ASSLSRGANYGYT

j_gene: TRBJ1-2
v_gene: TRBV9
abundance: few
d_gene: TRBD1
CDR3aa: ASSGGQGRSDYYGYT

j_gene: TRBJ1-2
v_gene: TRBV6-2/TRBV6-3
abundance: -
d_gene: TRBD1
CDR3aa: ASSYPGQPNGYGYT

j_gene: TRBJ2-1
v_gene: TRBV10-1
abundance: -
d_gene: -
CDR3aa: ASIEGVEKNEQF

j_gene: TRBJ1-4
v_gene: TRBV27
abundance: -
d_gene: TRBD1
CDR3aa: ASRRQGAGEKLF

j_gene: TRBJ2-2
v_gene: TRBV19
abundance: -
d_gene: -
CDR3aa: ASSPRTEVGGELF

j_gene: TRBJ2-1
v_gene: TRBV10-3
abundance: few
d_gene: -
CDR3aa: AIRRQGLLGEQF

j_gene: TRBJ1-3
v_gene: TRBV6-1
abundance: -
d_gene: TRBD1
CDR3aa: ASSETHRGGNTIY

j_gene: TRBJ2-3
v_gene: TRBV3-1/TRBV3-2
abundance: -
d_gene: TRBD2
CDR3aa: ASSQVSGGVTDTQY

j_gene: TRBJ1-1
v_gene: TRBV9
abundance: -
d_gene: -
CDR3aa: ASSVNGGAFAEAF

j_gene: TRBJ1-1
v_gene: TRBV19
abundance: -
d_gene: TRBD1
CDR3aa: ASTVWGRGRTEAF

j_gene: TRBJ1-2
v_gene: TRBV10-3
abundance: few
d_gene: -
CDR3aa: AISAGEGSYGYT

j_gene: TRBJ1-3
v_gene: TRBV11-2
abundance: -
d_gene: TRBD1
CDR3aa: ASRTGGSGNTIY

j_gene: TRBJ2-1
v_gene: TRBV4-2
abundance: -
d_gene: -
CDR3aa: ASSPERYNEQF

j_gene: TRBJ2-5
v_gene: TRBV19
abundance: -
d_gene: TRBD1
CDR3aa: ASATGRSETQY

j_gene: TRBJ1-1
v_gene: TRBV2
abundance: -
d_gene: -
CDR3aa: ASSRLIGQPEAF